This T cell receptor (beta chain) was captured in a study of CXCR3-negative and CXCR3-positive naive CD8 T cells. General study findings and limits: CXCR3-positive naive cells carried more hydrophobic TRB CDR3s than CXCR3-negative ones.

With respect to this clonotype: Its antigen is as yet unknown.

The authors made the TRB cDNA libraries by 5' RACE using UMI labels. TCRdb re-called the 5' RACE reads; every CDR3 protein appears as one record, without DNA. The sample data list 85,000 to 120,000 distinct CDR3 sequences. Germline CDR1 and CDR2: SEHNR and FQNEAQ (reference sequence). The CDR3 covers 14 residues. The sequencing sample was made of naive CXCR3+ CD8+ T cells from blood. As for subset: CD45RO-CCR7+CD27+CD95- naive CD8+ T cells expressing CXCR3 (TNR3+). The V call is TRBV7-9, the J call TRBJ2-5; TCRdb returns TRBD1, unconfirmable since there is no DNA. The clonotype comes from a human donor in good health. Some clones in this sample may be carry-over from other donors' samples. The CDR3 protein is CASSWIEGVETQYF.